This record looks at one TCR beta chain sequence and its context. What this receptor recognizes is not known. The record has no base qualities; no much larger clone is one base away. The sample is drawn from a study of control samples from healthy donors and cancer patients (dated by TCRdb to 2020 to 2021). Libraries were built with the immunoSEQ multiplex PCR assay. This immuneACCESS table, as held by TCRdb, lists in-frame sequences with V and J called but not all clones. Of the missing ones, under half trace to an unresolved V gene in checked studies; the others have no known cause. A total of 150,000 to 200,000 clones appear in this sample, about 94% of them only once. In total, the top ten clones hold 8.5% of the sample. What was sequenced was blood. The TCR originated in a woman in her thirties or forties in good health.

The sequence in DNA is TGTGCCAGCAGCCAGCAGGGGGCAGGCACTGAAGCTTTCTTT. This translates into CASSQQGAGTEAFF. The chain was built from TRBV3-1 (or the pseudogene TRBV3-2) and TRBJ1-1; TRBD1 agrees with 8 junctional bases. From cysteine to phenylalanine, the CDR3 is 14 amino acids long. The read is trimmed to its CDR3 DNA, 42 bases read in frame from base 1. Reading the germline V gene (reference sequence) gives CDR1 LGHDT and CDR2 YNNKEL. Trimming removed 3 bases from V and 4 bases from J; the gene matches leave 4 bases unexplained.